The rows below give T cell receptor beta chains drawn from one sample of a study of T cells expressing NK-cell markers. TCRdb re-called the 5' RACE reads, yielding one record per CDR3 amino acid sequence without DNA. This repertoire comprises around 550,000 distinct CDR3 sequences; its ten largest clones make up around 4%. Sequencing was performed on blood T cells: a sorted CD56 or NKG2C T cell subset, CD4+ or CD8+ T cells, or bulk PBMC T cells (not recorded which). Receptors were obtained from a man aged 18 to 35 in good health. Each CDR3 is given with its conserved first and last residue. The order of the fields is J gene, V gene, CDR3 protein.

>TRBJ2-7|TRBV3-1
CASTSQGGPREQYF
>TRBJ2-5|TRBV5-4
CASSLPMGLAGTETQYF
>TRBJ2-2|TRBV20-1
CSAKSRRDAPASELFF
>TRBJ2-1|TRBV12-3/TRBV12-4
CASSPGQGFRFF
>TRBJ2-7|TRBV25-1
CASSRGGRPYSYEQYF
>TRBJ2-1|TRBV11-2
CASSLMRSGRVFRNEQFF
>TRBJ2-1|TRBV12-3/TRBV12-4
CASSFPAGEQFF
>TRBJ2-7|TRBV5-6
CASSSPKLAGGQWQYF
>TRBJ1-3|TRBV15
CATSRDGGTYSGNTIYF
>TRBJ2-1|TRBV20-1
CSGSLANSYNEQFF
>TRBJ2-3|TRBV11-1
CASSLESLTSGSWYTQYF
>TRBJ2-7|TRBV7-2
CASSFGTGNGEQYF
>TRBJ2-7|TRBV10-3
CAISVGGSNSYEQYF
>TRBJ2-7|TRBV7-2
CASSFAGAYEQYF
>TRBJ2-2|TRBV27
CASSPYTGELFF
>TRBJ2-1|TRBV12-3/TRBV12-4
CASSWASGRLGNEQFF
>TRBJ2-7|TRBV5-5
CASSLEPGLAGLYEQYF
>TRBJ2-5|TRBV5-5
CASSLGGQGRETQYF
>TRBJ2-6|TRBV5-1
CASSLGASLSGANVLTF
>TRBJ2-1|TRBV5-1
CASKSGQVYNEQFF
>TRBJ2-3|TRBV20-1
CSAFNRGLNTDTQYF
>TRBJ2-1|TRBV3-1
CASSQDSGRIGEQFF
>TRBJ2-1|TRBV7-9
CASSLVPGLAGGNEQFF
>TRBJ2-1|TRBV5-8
CASSSLLGTGVNNEQFF
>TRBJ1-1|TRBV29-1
CSVRTGVATEAFF
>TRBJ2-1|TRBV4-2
CASSQVGSEQFF
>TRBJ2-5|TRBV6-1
CASSAPPGEGRGETQYF
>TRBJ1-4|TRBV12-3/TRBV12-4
CASSLATTGGASEKLFF
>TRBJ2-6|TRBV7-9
CASIRSGDFSGANVLTF
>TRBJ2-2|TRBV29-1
CSVDPTGNTGELFF
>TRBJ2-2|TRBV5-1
CASTPGLAGVVGHTGELFF
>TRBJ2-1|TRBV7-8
CASSLRTSGSSNEQFF
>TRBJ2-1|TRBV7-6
CASSLREGLFF
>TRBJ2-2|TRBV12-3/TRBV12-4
CASSLRGMTWGELFF
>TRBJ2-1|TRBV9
CASSVGTSGIINNEQFF
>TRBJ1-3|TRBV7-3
CASSITGPMGRDSGNTIYF
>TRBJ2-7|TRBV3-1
CASSQGPGRTYEQYF
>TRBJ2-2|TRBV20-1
CSAGGASGNTGELFF
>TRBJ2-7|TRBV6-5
CASRLAGGPVGEQYF
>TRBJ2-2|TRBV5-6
CASSLSESGELFF
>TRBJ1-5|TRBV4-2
CASSQVTQGGQPQHF
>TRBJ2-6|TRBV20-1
CSARDTRVLGANVLTF
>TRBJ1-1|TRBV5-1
CASSQGQGGWAFF
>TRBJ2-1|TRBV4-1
CASSQREGVVNEQFF
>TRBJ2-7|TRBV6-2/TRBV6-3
CASSPWTAYEQYF
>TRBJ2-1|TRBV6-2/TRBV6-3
CASSSIKQGSSYNEQFF
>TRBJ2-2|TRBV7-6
CASSLAARSTGELFF
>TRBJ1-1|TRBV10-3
CAISEMGQGNTEAFF